A selection of T cell receptor beta chains follows, all from one sample in a study of T cell responses to AZD1222 COVID-19 vaccine. This table comes from immunoSEQ multiplex PCR, and its TCRdb copy is limited to in-frame clones, with some not included. The table lists 95,000 to 100,000 clones, approximately 84% of them singletons, with 15% to 20% in the top ten. This sample comprised peripheral blood, obtained on day 0 of AZD1222 vaccination. These receptors originate from an adult in good health. Each CDR3 is given with its conserved first and last residue. A D gene is named only where the DNA matches it firmly. Only some rows state a clone size, as once, few, many or a class for expanded clones.

TRBV20-1	NA	TRBJ1-2	TRBD1	CSAWDRGGYTF	TGCAGTGCTTGGGACAGGGGGGGCTACACCTTC
TRBV5-5	NA	TRBJ2-3	NA	CASSLVDSRDTQYF	TGTGCCAGCAGCTTGGTAGATTCGCGGGATACGCAGTATTTT
TRBV21-1	once	TRBJ2-5	NA	CASSTRKGFQETQYF	TGTGCCAGCAGCACGCGCAAAGGCTTCCAAGAGACCCAGTACTTC
TRBV12-3/TRBV12-4	NA	TRBJ1-3	NA	CASSIYSGNTIYF	TGTGCCAGCAGCATCTATTCTGGAAACACCATATATTTT
TRBV27	NA	TRBJ1-5	NA	CASSLYRGYQPQHF	TGTGCCAGCAGTTTATATAGGGGCTATCAGCCCCAGCATTTT
TRBV19	NA	TRBJ1-1	TRBD1	CASQRRDRDFMNTEAFF	TGTGCCAGCCAACGCCGGGACAGGGATTTCATGAACACTGAAGCTTTCTTT
TRBV10-3	NA	TRBJ2-3	TRBD2	CAIRLAGTDTQYF	TGTGCCATCAGACTAGCGGGAACAGATACGCAGTATTTT
TRBV28	NA	TRBJ2-7	TRBD1	CASSSPQGAYEQYF	TGTGCCAGCAGTTCCCCGCAGGGGGCCTACGAGCAGTACTTC
TRBV5-4	NA	TRBJ2-5	TRBD2	CASSLAGEGETQYF	TGTGCCAGCAGCTTAGCGGGAGAGGGAGAGACCCAGTACTTC
TRBV11-2	NA	TRBJ1-1	NA	CASSLLGRTEAFF	TGTGCCAGCAGTTTGCTGGGTAGGACTGAAGCTTTCTTT
TRBV7-3	NA	TRBJ1-1	TRBD1	CASSLDRATEAFF	TGTGCCAGCAGCTTAGACAGGGCCACTGAAGCTTTCTTT
TRBV7-9	NA	TRBJ1-2	NA	CASSLHPPTDYGYTF	TGTGCCAGCAGCTTACATCCCCCTACCGACTATGGCTACACCTTC
TRBV12-5	NA	TRBJ2-7	NA	CASGLSGHEQYF	TGTGCTAGTGGTCTTAGCGGCCACGAGCAGTACTTC
TRBV28	many	TRBJ2-7	NA	CASSFTEPAYEQYF	TGTGCCAGCAGTTTTACCGAACCGGCCTACGAGCAGTACTTC
TRBV28	NA	TRBJ2-4	NA	CASRGAGKNIQYF	TGTGCCAGCCGGGGGGCAGGCAAAAACATTCAGTACTTC
TRBV7-3	NA	TRBJ1-1	NA	CASSSTGTNTNTEAFF	TGTGCCAGCAGCTCGACCGGGACAAATACCAACACTGAAGCTTTCTTT